This section outlines one T cell receptor beta chain sequence together with its context. What it binds is unknown. This table comes from immunoSEQ multiplex PCR, and its TCRdb copy is limited to in-frame clones, with some not included. The sample records roughly 680,000 clones, roughly 90% being singletons. Treatment defined: 19 received Ad26.COV2.S at low or high dose, single or two shots; 5 received placebo; per-sample allocation not given. Sampling occurred on day 63 after the first vaccine or placebo injection. It was an adult aged 18-55 years in Boston who was the donor. Germline trimming cut 5 bases from V and 4 bases from J; bases unmatched to any gene: 5. This CDR3 is 16 amino acids long. From germline, CDR1 is KGHDR and CDR2 SFDVKD. This record comes from a study of Ad26.COV2.S vaccination and SARS-CoV-2 variants. About the research overall: Enrolled in COV1001, the donor was in the Ad26.COV2.S trial arm, which received the vaccine. Ad26.COV2.S was injected intramuscularly once or twice, 56 days apart.

Study results and limitations: Comparable non-spike TCR breadth was observed in vaccine and placebo recipients.

The chain links TRBV24-1 to TRBJ2-1; TRBD1 matches 12 bases. The TCR comes from a person between 18 and 59 years old who received the Ad26.COV2.S COVID-19 vaccine or a placebo. Sequencing was performed on peripheral blood, taken in a trial of Ad26.COV2.S vaccine versus placebo. The CDR3 spells CATSALGQGAYNEQFF. DNA for the CDR3: TGTGCCACCAGTGCCCTGGGACAGGGGGCTTACAATGAGCAGTTCTTC.